These 9 T cell receptor beta chains were all obtained from the same sample, sequenced in a study of blood T cell repertoires in COVID-19. Clones were read by immunoSEQ multiplex PCR, and TCRdb kept only the in-frame ones, dropping some. This table has about 270,000 clones, around 89% appearing once. The sequenced material came from PBMCs or T cells enriched from blood (not recorded which). The receptors shown here come from a woman aged 40 to 50 with acute COVID-19.

The chain combines TRBV6-5 with TRBJ1-1; a possible D gene is TRBD1 (6 bases). The germline gives CDR1 MNHEY, CDR2 SVGAGI. The V and J ends lost 5 bases and 4 bases respectively, with 17 bases between them. The CDR3 contains 15 residues. The CDR3 nucleotides are TGTGCCAGCAGTCGGCTCAGGGGCGATGGCACTGAAGCTTTCTTT. This codes for CASSRLRGDGTEAFF.

J is TRBJ2-1 and V is TRBV19; 11 nucleotides match TRBD2. The CDR3 extends over 17 amino acids. J gave up 4 bases and V 6 bases, and 11 bases lay outside the gene matches. Germline-derived CDR1 and CDR2 are LNHDA and SQIVND (reference sequence). Written as DNA, the CDR3 is TGTGCCAGTAGCCATACCCCCGCTAGCGGGAGGTACAATGAGCAGTTCTTC. Amino acids: CASSHTPASGRYNEQFF.

The J gene is TRBJ1-5, the V gene TRBV6-5; TRBD1 agrees at 7 bases. With V trimmed by 5 bases and J by 4 bases, 8 bases remained unmatched. In germline, CDR1 is MNHEY, CDR2 SVGAGI. CDR3 length: 15 amino acids. In DNA, the CDR3 is TGTGCCAGCAGTCCGATACAGGGGAGGAATCAGCCCCAGCATTTT. This encodes CASSPIQGRNQPQHF.

The chain is built from TRBV20-1 and TRBJ2-3, with D unclear. CDR1 DFQATT and CDR2 SNEGSKA come from the germline V gene (reference sequence). The V gene lost 3 bases and the J gene lost 7 bases, with 8 bases spanning the gap. The CDR3 spans 11 residues. Written as DNA, the CDR3 is TGCAGTGCTAGCCCCGGGTATACGCAGTATTTT. Translated, it gives CSASPGYTQYF.

This chain uses TRBV19 with TRBJ1-4; 8 bases are a match to TRBD1. The CDR3 runs 13 residues. Germline V gene lookup returns CDR1 LNHDA and CDR2 SQIVND (reference sequence). J gave up 14 bases and V 0 bases, and 5 bases lay outside the gene matches. CDR3 sequence reads: CASSIDRRTGLFF. The CDR3, as DNA: TGTGCCAGTAGTATAGATCGAAGGACAGGGCTGTTTTTT.

This chain links TRBV4-2 with TRBJ2-3, with 10 nucleotides matching TRBD1. Germline loops: CDR1 LGHNA, CDR2 YNFKEQ. The V segment lost 4 bases and the J segment 4 bases; nucleotides outside the gene matches: 14. The CDR3 is 18 amino acids. CDR3 coding DNA: TGTGCCAGCAGCCTCCCCGAGGGACAGGGGTTAGAGGCAGATACGCAGTATTTT. It translates to CASSLPEGQGLEADTQYF.

The genes are TRBV2 and TRBJ1-3; D gene ambiguous. The CDR3 runs 13 residues. V shed 7 bases and J shed 0 bases, with 7 bases lying between them. Germline CDR1 and CDR2: SNHLY and FYNNEI. Here the CDR3 DNA reads TGTGCCAGCATACCGCGCTCTGGAAACACCATATATTTT. It specifies CASIPRSGNTIYF. Together with reference TRBV2 and TRBJ1-3, the CDR3 gives the full variable domain: EPEVTQTPSHQVTQMGQEVILRCVPISNHLYFYWYRQILGQKVEFLVSFYNNEISEKSEIFDDQFSVERPDGSNFTLKIRSTKLEDSAMYFCASIPRSGNTIYFGEGSWLTVV.

This clone was observed once. This chain connects TRBV7-9 to TRBJ1-1; weak D call: TRBD1 (6 bases). CDR3 length: 14 amino acids. Germline lookup yields CDR1 SEHNR and CDR2 FQNEAQ (reference sequence). V dropped 2 bases and J dropped 5 bases, with 12 bases sitting between them. CDR3 amino acids: CASSLRGYRTEAFF. DNA for the CDR3: TGTGCCAGCAGCTTAAGGGGGTATCGGACTGAAGCTTTCTTT.

The rearrangement uses TRBV18 and TRBJ1-3, with D perhaps TRBD1 (5 bases). This CDR3 region has 18 residues. Germline values: CDR1 KGHSH, CDR2 LQKENI. Between the trimmed V and J ends, which lost 3 bases and 7 bases, there was a span of 25 bases. CDR3 sequence: CASSPVRGRVFRANTIYF. The CDR3 coding sequence is TGTGCCAGCTCACCGGTGCGTGGCAGGGTGTTTAGAGCGAACACCATATATTTT.